This T cell receptor (beta chain) stems from a study of early T cells in non-severe SARS-CoV-2 infection. As for the study in general: Chains were unpaired, as sequencing was done on bulk RNA from unsorted whole blood.

One entry per CDR3 protein results from TCRdb running MiXCR on the 5' RACE reads. Of about 71,000 distinct CDR3 sequences in the sample, 9.5% to 15% were seen once. V was cut by 2 bases and J by 2 bases, with 9 bases left in between. This CDR3 is 14 amino acids long. Per germline, CDR1 SGHVS and CDR2 FNYEAQ. In this sample, this clonotype turned up a few times. The chain couples TRBV7-6 to TRBJ2-5; D possibly corresponds to TRBD1 (5 bases). This TCR came from an adult who was a healthcare worker with PCR-confirmed SARS-CoV-2 infection or an uninfected control (not recorded which). This specimen was whole blood, taken at baseline. In DNA, the CDR3 is TGTGCCAGCAGCTTACGGCAGGGTCAAGAGACCCAGTACTTC. This translates into CASSLRQGQETQYF.